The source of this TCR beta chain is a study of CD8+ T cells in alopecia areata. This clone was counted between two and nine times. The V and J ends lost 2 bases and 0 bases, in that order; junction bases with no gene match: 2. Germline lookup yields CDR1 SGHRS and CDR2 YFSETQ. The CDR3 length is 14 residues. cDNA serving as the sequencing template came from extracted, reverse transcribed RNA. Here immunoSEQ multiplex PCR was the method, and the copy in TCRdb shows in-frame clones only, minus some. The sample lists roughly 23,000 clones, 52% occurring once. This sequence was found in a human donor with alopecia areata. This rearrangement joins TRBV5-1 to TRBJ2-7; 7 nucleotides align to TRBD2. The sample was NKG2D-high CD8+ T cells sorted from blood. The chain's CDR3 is CASSLGGSSYEQYF. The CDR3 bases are TGCGCCAGCAGCTTAGGCGGGAGCTCCTACGAGCAGTACTTC.